The 30 T cell receptor beta chains reported below all come from one sample, sequenced in a study of blood T cell repertoires in COVID-19. Profiled with immunoSEQ multiplex PCR; TCRdb holds only in-frame clones, not every one. The sample includes about 16,000 clones, approximately 90% of them seen just once. Source material: peripheral blood. These receptors were collected from a human donor in a cohort sampled during active COVID-19.

The chain links TRBV5-1 to TRBJ2-3; tentatively, D is TRBD1 (6 bases). With 4 bases removed from V and 4 bases from J, the gap between germline ends came to 13 bases. This CDR3 is built from 14 residues. Germline V lookup: CDR1 SGHRS, CDR2 YFSETQ. The CDR3 is CASSLPDSPDTQYF. The CDR3 DNA sequence: TGCGCCAGCAGCCTTCCGGACAGTCCAGATACGCAGTATTTT.

The chain employs TRBV5-6 and TRBJ2-2; 11 bases are shared with TRBD1. V was clipped by 4 bases and J by 5 bases; unmatched bases: 7. The germline V gene has CDR1 SGHDT and CDR2 YYEEEE. The CDR3 sequence is 16 residues long. The CDR3 protein is CASSRGQGAGTGELFF. The CDR3 DNA reads as TGTGCCAGCAGCCGTGGACAGGGGGCGGGAACCGGGGAGCTGTTTTTT.

The rearrangement links TRBV11-2 to TRBJ1-2; no definite D call. This CDR3 comprises 15 residues. Trimming pared 0 bases from V and 1 base from J, leaving 9 bases between. CDR1 and CDR2 (germline): SGHAT, FQNNGV. CDR3 in amino acids: CASSLDWAGNYGYTF. The CDR3 region has the DNA TGTGCCAGCAGCTTAGACTGGGCCGGTAACTATGGCTACACCTTC.

The genes are TRBV15 and TRBJ2-1, with 7 bases identical to TRBD2. The CDR3 spans 14 residues. Germline CDR1 reads LNHNV; CDR2 reads YYDKDF (reference sequence). Unmatched junction bases numbered 5, after V lost 1 base and J lost 8 bases. This CDR3 is CATSRGGGTDEQFF. The CDR3 nucleotides read TGTGCCACCAGCAGAGGGGGGGGAACAGATGAGCAGTTCTTC.

The genes are TRBV29-1 and TRBJ2-7; the match to TRBD2 covers 8 bases. V dropped 4 bases and J dropped 0; count of bases not matched to a gene: 11. CDR1 is SQVTM, CDR2 ANQGSEA, per germline. The CDR3 is 16 residues long. This CDR3 reads CSVVSGGGPSSYEQYF. CDR3 sequence (DNA): TGCAGCGTTGTATCGGGGGGGGGTCCCAGCTCCTACGAGCAGTACTTC.

The gene calls are TRBV7-9 and TRBJ2-1, with D tentatively TRBD1 (6 bases). V shed 4 bases and J shed 9 bases, with 16 bases lying between them. Germline CDR1 SEHNR, CDR2 FQNEAQ (reference sequence). The CDR3 extends over 14 amino acids. The CDR3 bases are TGTGCCAGCAGCTCAGCGGACAGTTTCGGTGAGCAGTTCTTC. Translation gives CASSSADSFGEQFF.

The chain has TRBV29-1 and TRBJ1-5; TRBD1 aligns across 7 bases. V was clipped by 7 bases and J by 1 base; unmatched bases: 7. CDR1 and CDR2 (germline): SQVTM, ANQGSEA. The CDR3 is 14 residues long. In DNA form, the CDR3 reads TGCAGCGCATCGACAGGGTGGAGCAATCAGCCCCAGCATTTT. Protein: CSASTGWSNQPQHF.

Note on this clone: The same CDR3 also results from other DNA sequences found in this sample. The rearrangement links TRBV9 to TRBJ1-5, with 8 bases aligning to TRBD1. Germline values: CDR1 SGDLS, CDR2 YYNGEE. Germline trimming cut 0 bases from V and 4 bases from J; bases unmatched to any gene: 0. The CDR3 spans 14 residues. In DNA form, the CDR3 reads TGTGCCAGCAGCGTAGGGACAGGGAATCAGCCCCAGCATTTT. This sequence encodes CASSVGTGNQPQHF. Complete variable domain (other parts from reference TRBV9 and TRBJ1-5): DSGVTQTPKHLITATGQRVTLRCSPRSGDLSVYWYQQSLDQGLQFLIQYYNGEERAKGNILERFSAQQFPDLHSELNLSSLELGDSALYFCASSVGTGNQPQHFGDGTRLSIL.

V usage is TRBV5-4 and J usage is TRBJ2-1; 11 nucleotides line up with TRBD2. CDR1 is SGHNT, CDR2 YYREEE, per germline (reference sequence). The CDR3 spans 17 residues. The J segment lost 7 bases and the V segment lost 4 bases, leaving 13 bases of the junction unmatched. DNA of the CDR3: TGTGCCAGCAGCCCGGGACTAGCGGAGGGCTCGGGTAATGAGCAGTTCTTC. The encoded protein is CASSPGLAEGSGNEQFF.

The chain carries TRBV19 and TRBJ1-2; 8 bases match TRBD1. This CDR3 is 13 amino acids long. V lost 1 base to trimming and J lost 5 bases; unmatched junction nucleotides: 0. Germline V gene sequence: CDR1 LNHDA, CDR2 SQIVND (reference sequence). The CDR3 DNA follows: TGTGCCAGTAGTATAGGGGACAGGTATGGCTACACCTTC. This gives the protein CASSIGDRYGYTF.

The CDR3 is CASSQVTGFSPLHF. The CDR3 region has the DNA TGTGCCAGCAGCCAAGTGACAGGGTTTTCACCCCTCCACTTT. The chain has TRBV3-1 (or the pseudogene TRBV3-2) and TRBJ1-6; 7 bases align to TRBD1. CDR1 is LGHDT and CDR2 is YNNKEL in the germline V gene (reference sequence). This CDR3 contains 14 residues. J lost 9 bases, V lost 1 base, and 3 bases had no gene match.

The chain carries TRBV5-4 and TRBJ1-6; TRBD1 matches 9 bases. Germline values: CDR1 SGHNT, CDR2 YYREEE (reference sequence). The CDR3 is 17 amino acids. V gave up 5 bases and J gave up 1 base; unmatched junction bases: 7. CDR3 sequence: CASRETGGASYNSPLHF. The DNA of the CDR3 is TGTGCCAGCAGGGAAACAGGGGGCGCTTCCTATAATTCACCCCTCCACTTT.

This sequence joins TRBV12-5 and TRBJ1-1, with 7 nucleotides matching TRBD1. The length of the CDR3 is 14 residues. V was clipped by 6 bases and J by 1 base; unmatched bases: 5. Germline-derived CDR1 and CDR2 are LGHNT and FRNRAP. The CDR3: CASGRDSSNTEAFF. CDR3 coding DNA: TGTGCTAGTGGCAGGGACAGCTCGAACACTGAAGCTTTCTTT.

The gene calls are TRBV6-1 and TRBJ1-1; TRBD1 is a possible D gene (5 bases). The germline V and J ends were trimmed by 3 bases and 11 bases, with 13 bases remaining between them. The CDR3 consists of 12 residues. Germline CDR1 reads MNHNS; CDR2 reads SASEGT. This chain's CDR3 is CASSDAGYGAFF. The CDR3, as DNA: TGTGCCAGCAGTGACGCAGGGTATGGTGCTTTCTTT.

The chain combines TRBV3-1 (or the pseudogene TRBV3-2) with TRBJ2-3, with 8 bases that match TRBD2. Germline V CDR1 and CDR2: LGHDT, YNNKEL (reference sequence). V shed 0 bases, J shed 1 base, and the junction held 3 bases outside the gene matches. This CDR3 is 16 amino acids long. The CDR3 sequence: CASSQERGDGTDTQYF. CDR3 DNA sequence: TGTGCCAGCAGCCAAGAGCGGGGGGACGGCACAGATACGCAGTATTTT.

The rearrangement uses TRBV21-1 and TRBJ1-1; the table's TRBD1 call for D was not verified on the DNA. TRBV21-1 is an annotated pseudogene. This CDR3 contains 15 residues. This CDR3 is CASSPPGQENTEAFF. CDR3 coding DNA: TGTGCCAGCAGCCCCCCAGGACAGGAGAACACTGAAGCTTTCTTT.

The CDR3 protein is CASSYTGAEGAEQYF. CDR3 bases: TGTGCCAGCAGTTACACGGGCGCCGAGGGCGCCGAGCAGTACTTC. V gene TRBV6-5 combines with J gene TRBJ2-7; maybe TRBD2 (5 bases). Germline V gene sequence: CDR1 MNHEY, CDR2 SVGAGI. The CDR3 contains 15 residues. The V end lost 2 bases, the J end lost 6 bases, and 17 bases lay between the germline ends.

This chain uses TRBV5-6 with TRBJ1-1, with 8 positions matching TRBD1. There are 14 residues in the CDR3. V shed 7 bases, J shed 0 bases, and the junction held 5 bases outside the gene matches. Looked up from germline, CDR1 is SGHDT and CDR2 is YYEEEE. CDR3 protein: CASFTGGMNTEAFF. In DNA, the CDR3 is TGTGCCAGCTTTACAGGGGGAATGAACACTGAAGCTTTCTTT.

The chain is built from TRBV27 and TRBJ1-6, with 7 nucleotides matching TRBD1. V lost 8 bases to trimming and J lost 8 bases; unmatched junction nucleotides: 9. Germline values: CDR1 MNHEY, CDR2 SMNVEV (reference sequence). CDR3 length equals 14 residues. The CDR3 DNA reads as TGTGCCAGCGCTCCCGGGACAGTTTATTCACCCCTCCACTTT. Its protein product is CASAPGTVYSPLHF.

The chain has TRBV7-2 and TRBJ1-3; 7 bases match TRBD1. CDR1 is SGHTA and CDR2 is FQGNSA in the germline V gene. Unmatched junction bases numbered 4, after V lost 2 bases and J lost 0 bases. The CDR3 extends over 16 amino acids. The DNA of the CDR3 is TGTGCCAGCAGCTTAAATACAGGGGCCTCTGGAAACACCATATATTTT. Amino acids: CASSLNTGASGNTIYF.

The genes are TRBV7-9 and TRBJ2-5; 10 positions match TRBD1. Germline loops: CDR1 SEHNR, CDR2 FQNEAQ (reference sequence). With V trimmed by 4 bases and J by 6 bases, 5 bases remained unmatched. The CDR3 totals 14 residues. The CDR3 DNA reads as TGTGCCAGCAGCTGGGGACAGGGGCATCAGACCCAGTACTTC. The encoded protein is CASSWGQGHQTQYF.

V gene TRBV28 combines with J gene TRBJ2-3; D unclear. This CDR3 has 12 residues. V was shortened by 4 bases and J by 2 bases, with 4 bases between the two germline ends. CDR1 is MDHEN, CDR2 SYDVKM, per germline. DNA for the CDR3: TGTGCCAGCAGTTCAATCACAGATACGCAGTATTTT. This sequence encodes CASSSITDTQYF.

The gene calls are TRBV28 and TRBJ1-4; 11 positions agree with TRBD1. The CDR3 is 15 amino acids. J gave up 6 bases and V 6 bases, and 6 bases lay outside the gene matches. Germline V gives CDR1 MDHEN, CDR2 SYDVKM. The CDR3 coding sequence is TGTGCCAGCAGACCGGGACAGGGGGGGCATGAAAAACTGTTTTTT. Translation: CASRPGQGGHEKLFF.

The rearrangement joins TRBV7-8 to TRBJ2-3; the match to TRBD2 covers 8 bases. From germline, CDR1 is SGHVS and CDR2 FQNEAQ. The CDR3 runs to 14 residues. Trimming cost V 4 bases and J 4 bases; bases outside gene matches: 4. The CDR3, as DNA: TGTGCCAGCAGCTCGTATAGCGGGGCAGATACGCAGTATTTT. Translated: CASSSYSGADTQYF.

This clone was found once. The V gene is TRBV27, the J gene TRBJ1-2, with a tentative D call TRBD1 (5 bases). The CDR3 is 13 amino acids. The V end was cut by 3 bases, the J end by 8 bases, with 13 bases between. The germline CDR1 and CDR2 sequences are MNHEY and SMNVEV (reference sequence). The CDR3 sequence: CASSFWGEGGYTF. CDR3 sequence (DNA): TGTGCCAGCAGTTTTTGGGGGGAGGGGGGCTACACCTTC.

The chain uses TRBV2 and TRBJ2-7; D is perhaps TRBD1 (5 bases). The CDR3 loop spans 14 amino acids. Trimming took 2 bases from V and 3 from J, leaving 11 bases between them. Per the germline V gene, CDR1 is SNHLY and CDR2 is FYNNEI. The CDR3 reads CASSERQIYYEQYF. The CDR3 DNA reads as TGTGCCAGCAGTGAAAGACAGATCTACTACGAGCAGTACTTC.

The V call is TRBV28, the J call TRBJ1-6; 10 bases fit TRBD1. Germline V CDR1 and CDR2: MDHEN, SYDVKM. Losses at the gene ends were 8 bases for V and 7 bases for J; bases not matched to a gene: 11. This CDR3 comprises 16 residues. CDR3 loop: CASGNRQGAGNSPLHF. CDR3 nucleotides: TGTGCCAGCGGAAATCGACAGGGGGCCGGGAATTCACCCCTCCACTTT.

The chain joins TRBV28 to TRBJ2-7, with 9 bases aligning to TRBD1. The CDR3 is 14 amino acids. Germline trimming cut 10 bases from V and 3 bases from J; bases unmatched to any gene: 10. Germline lookup yields CDR1 MDHEN and CDR2 SYDVKM. In DNA, the CDR3 is TGTGCCACAGTCACCGGGACAGGGAGCTACGAGCAGTACTTC. This sequence encodes CATVTGTGSYEQYF.

V gene TRBV28 combines with J gene TRBJ2-5; 11 positions match TRBD2. Germline V gene data show CDR1 as MDHEN and CDR2 as SYDVKM. V shed 6 bases, J shed 5 bases, and the junction held 8 bases outside the gene matches. The CDR3 has 15 amino acids. CDR3 amino acids: CASRASGGLRETQYF. The DNA of the CDR3 is TGTGCCAGCAGGGCTAGCGGGGGGTTGCGGGAGACCCAGTACTTC.

The chain combines TRBV7-9 with TRBJ2-1; 7 bases fit TRBD1. Germline CDR1 reads SEHNR; CDR2 reads FQNEAQ (reference sequence). CDR3 length: 19 residues. V was clipped by 2 bases and J by 2 bases; unmatched bases: 15. The CDR3 DNA sequence: TGTGCCAGCAGCTTAAGGGGACAGAGGTCACAAATGACCTACAATGAGCAGTTCTTC. Its translation is CASSLRGQRSQMTYNEQFF. The whole variable domain, remainder taken from reference TRBV7-9 and TRBJ2-1, is DTGVSQNPRHKITKRGQNVTFRCDPISEHNRLYWYRQTLGQGPEFLTYFQNEAQLEKSRLLSDRFSAERPKGSFSTLEIQRTEQGDSAMYLCASSLRGQRSQMTYNEQFFGPGTRLTVL.